Following are 27 T cell receptor beta chains from one sample sequenced in a study of OX40 agonist ivuxolimab in advanced cancers. Method: immunoSEQ multiplex PCR; TCRdb's copy keeps in-frame clones and lacks some. This table holds tens of thousands of clones, roughly 80% found once. The source material was CD4+ or CD8+ T cells sorted from blood, sampled in a trial of the OX40 agonist ivuxolimab. The receptors derive from an adult with an advanced solid tumor such as melanoma, head and neck, liver or kidney cancer.

This clone was observed at least ten times. The V gene is TRBV9, the J gene TRBJ1-4; perhaps TRBD1 as D (5 bases). The germline V gene encodes CDR1 SGDLS and CDR2 YYNGEE. V lost 4 bases, J lost 0 bases, and 13 bases lay in between. The CDR3 has 16 residues. Written as DNA, the CDR3 is TGTGCCAGCAGCCTATGGGACCGTGCAACTAATGAAAAACTGTTTTTT. Translation gives CASSLWDRATNEKLFF. The whole variable domain, filled in from reference TRBV9 and TRBJ1-4, reads DSGVTQTPKHLITATGQRVTLRCSPRSGDLSVYWYQQSLDQGLQFLIQYYNGEERAKGNILERFSAQQFPDLHSELNLSSLELGDSALYFCASSLWDRATNEKLFFGSGTQLSVL.

V gene TRBV27 combines with J gene TRBJ2-7; 7 nucleotides match TRBD1. Germline trimming cut 5 bases from V and 4 bases from J; bases unmatched to any gene: 5. CDR1 is MNHEY, CDR2 SMNVEV, per germline (reference sequence). The CDR3 is 13 residues long. The CDR3 loop is CASSPWDSYEQYF. DNA for the CDR3: TGTGCCAGCAGTCCCTGGGACAGTTACGAGCAGTACTTC.

The rearrangement uses TRBV28 and TRBJ2-7; TRBD1 matches 7 bases. This CDR3 has 15 amino acids. CDR1 and CDR2 from the germline V gene are MDHEN and SYDVKM. V gave up 5 bases and J gave up 3 bases; unmatched junction bases: 10. The CDR3 coding sequence is TGTGCCAGCAGTACGGGACAGACTAACTTCTACGAGCAGTACTTC. It encodes CASSTGQTNFYEQYF.

CDR3 amino acids: CASSDPAGVSTDTQYF. The CDR3 bases are TGTGCCAGCAGTGACCCAGCGGGAGTGAGCACAGATACGCAGTATTTT. The chain carries TRBV6-1 and TRBJ2-3, with 8 bases lining up with TRBD2. The length of the CDR3 is 16 residues. Per germline, CDR1 MNHNS and CDR2 SASEGT. V trimming: 3 bases; J trimming: 0 bases; junction bases outside the gene matches: 5.

CDR3: CASSLKATNEKLFF. The CDR3 region has the DNA TGTGCCAGCAGTTTAAAGGCAACTAATGAAAAACTGTTTTTT. The chain employs TRBV27 and TRBJ1-4; D unclear. Trimming removed 2 bases at V and 0 bases at J, with 4 bases between. In germline, CDR1 is MNHEY, CDR2 SMNVEV (reference sequence). The CDR3 consists of 14 residues.

The chain has TRBV27 and TRBJ1-1, with a tentative D call TRBD1 (5 bases). Germline-derived CDR1 and CDR2 are MNHEY and SMNVEV (reference sequence). This CDR3 is built from 13 residues. V lost 6 bases and J 4 bases, leaving 12 bases between the germline ends. The DNA for the CDR3 is TGTGCCAGCAGGGGGAAGGGGTTCACTGAAGCTTTCTTT. Translating gives CASRGKGFTEAFF.

The count of this clone is one. The gene calls are TRBV9 and TRBJ1-5, with a possible D match to TRBD1 (6 bases). The CDR3 consists of 13 residues. With 3 bases removed from V and 2 bases from J, the gap between germline ends came to 6 bases. Per germline, CDR1 SGDLS and CDR2 YYNGEE. The CDR3 DNA reads as TGTGCCAGCAGCGGACAGGGCAATCAGCCCCAGCATTTT. Protein: CASSGQGNQPQHF. Full variable domain (outside the CDR3, taken from reference TRBV9 and TRBJ1-5): DSGVTQTPKHLITATGQRVTLRCSPRSGDLSVYWYQQSLDQGLQFLIQYYNGEERAKGNILERFSAQQFPDLHSELNLSSLELGDSALYFCASSGQGNQPQHFGDGTRLSIL.

This clone appeared once. The V and J genes are TRBV6-5 and TRBJ2-1, with 8 bases matching TRBD1. The germline V gene has CDR1 MNHEY and CDR2 SVGAGI. The J segment lost 6 bases and the V segment lost 6 bases, leaving 10 bases of the junction unmatched. The CDR3 runs 15 residues. The CDR3 loop is CASSDFGQGGNEQFF. The CDR3, as DNA: TGTGCCAGCAGCGACTTTGGACAGGGAGGCAATGAGCAGTTCTTC.

V is TRBV4-1 and J is TRBJ1-2; tentatively, D is TRBD1 (5 bases). The CDR3 consists of 16 residues. Germline V gene data show CDR1 as MGHRA and CDR2 as YSYEKL. V shed 0 bases and J shed 3 bases, with 14 bases lying between them. This CDR3 is CASSQEEVRADYGYTF. CDR3 nucleotides: TGCGCCAGCAGCCAAGAAGAAGTCAGGGCGGACTATGGCTACACCTTC.

V and J are TRBV7-9 and TRBJ2-1; no firm D call. The CDR3 consists of 12 residues. Germline-derived CDR1 and CDR2 are SEHNR and FQNEAQ (reference sequence). The V end was cut by 4 bases, the J end by 4 bases, with 5 bases between. The CDR3 reads CASSSQYNEQFF. Here the CDR3 DNA reads TGTGCCAGCAGCTCTCAGTACAATGAGCAGTTCTTC.

This clone is judged medium-sized. V gene TRBV9 combines with J gene TRBJ2-5, with D perhaps given as TRBD1 or TRBD2 (5 bases each). The CDR3 covers 14 residues. The germline V gene encodes CDR1 SGDLS and CDR2 YYNGEE. The V end was cut by 1 base, the J end by 1 base, with 8 bases between. DNA of the CDR3: TGTGCCAGCAGCGTATCAGGGAGCCAAGAGACCCAGTACTTC. Encoded protein: CASSVSGSQETQYF.

This chain uses TRBV14 with TRBJ1-2; possibly TRBD1 for D (5 bases). Trimming cost V 2 bases and J 2 bases, with 6 bases left between them. This CDR3 is 13 amino acids long. Looked up from germline, CDR1 is SGHDN and CDR2 is FVKESK. The CDR3 reads CASSQNRNYGYTF. The CDR3 region has the DNA TGTGCCAGCAGCCAAAACAGGAACTATGGCTACACCTTC.

This chain links TRBV9 with TRBJ1-1; 11 positions match TRBD1. Germline trimming cut 4 bases from V and 8 bases from J; bases unmatched to any gene: 7. The CDR3 has 14 residues. Germline values: CDR1 SGDLS, CDR2 YYNGEE. The CDR3 loop is CASSLGTGGREAFF. CDR3 coding DNA: TGTGCCAGCAGCCTTGGGACAGGGGGACGGGAAGCTTTCTTT.

The rearrangement joins TRBV27 to TRBJ1-5; a possible D gene is TRBD1 (6 bases). CDR1 is MNHEY and CDR2 is SMNVEV in the germline V gene (reference sequence). The CDR3 runs to 14 residues. The ends were cut back, 3 bases at V and 6 bases at J, with 12 bases in the middle. CDR3 amino acids: CASSFSQGSQPQHF. In DNA, the CDR3 is TGTGCCAGCAGTTTCTCCCAGGGGAGTCAGCCCCAGCATTTT.

V is TRBV4-3 and J is TRBJ2-2; either TRBD1 or TRBD2 may supply D (5 bases each). CDR1 and CDR2 (germline): LGHNA, YSLEER. The ends were cut back, 3 bases at V and 0 bases at J, with 8 bases in the middle. This CDR3 has 15 amino acids. This CDR3 reads CASSQGPSNTGELFF. For the CDR3, the DNA is TGCGCCAGCAGCCAGGGACCGTCGAACACCGGGGAGCTGTTTTTT.

The V and J genes are TRBV11-2 and TRBJ1-1; TRBD1 is a possible D gene (5 bases). The CDR3 loop spans 16 amino acids. Trimming removed 1 base at V and 5 bases at J, with 17 bases between. Germline V gene data show CDR1 as SGHAT and CDR2 as FQNNGV. This chain's CDR3 is CASSLGPVAGATEAFF. As DNA, the CDR3 is TGTGCCAGCAGCTTAGGGCCGGTTGCCGGGGCAACTGAAGCTTTCTTT. Variable domain in full (rest from reference TRBV11-2 and TRBJ1-1): EAGVAQSPRYKIIEKRQSVAFWCNPISGHATLYWYQQILGQGPKLLIQFQNNGVVDDSQLPKDRFSAERLKGVDSTLKIQPAKLEDSAVYLCASSLGPVAGATEAFFGQGTRLTVV.

The rearrangement uses TRBV30 and TRBJ2-7; a weak D match, TRBD1 (5 bases). Germline CDR1 is GTSNPN and CDR2 is SVGIG (reference sequence). The germline V and J ends were trimmed by 3 bases and 3 bases, with 15 bases remaining between them. This CDR3 comprises 14 residues. CDR3 coding DNA: TGTGCCTGGAGGAGCCTGACAGATAGCTACGAGCAGTACTTC. Translating gives CAWRSLTDSYEQYF.

V and J are TRBV7-9 and TRBJ1-1, with D possibly TRBD1 on 5 matching bases. The CDR3 spans 13 residues. The germline V gene encodes CDR1 SEHNR and CDR2 FQNEAQ (reference sequence). V lost 6 bases and J lost 4, with 12 bases in between. As DNA, the CDR3 is TGTGCCAGCAGTCTCGGGGGGATCACTGAAGCTTTCTTT. Residues: CASSLGGITEAFF.

CDR3 sequence: CSVEDGREAYEQYF. CDR3 DNA: TGCAGCGTTGAAGATGGGCGGGAGGCCTACGAGCAGTACTTC. The chain couples TRBV29-1 to TRBJ2-7; TRBD2 matches 8 bases. V was pared by 0 bases and J by 2 bases, with 3 bases of the junction left unmatched. The CDR3 has 14 amino acids. Germline assignment: CDR1 SQVTM and CDR2 ANQGSEA.

V gene TRBV11-2 combines with J gene TRBJ1-2, with D tentatively TRBD1 (6 bases). Germline lookup yields CDR1 SGHAT and CDR2 FQNNGV. The CDR3 consists of 14 residues. The ends were cut back, 4 bases at V and 4 bases at J, with 13 bases in the middle. The CDR3 nucleotides are TGTGCCAGCAGCTCCGTGGGGGCCCTCTATGGCTACACCTTC. It translates to CASSSVGALYGYTF.

V and J are TRBV19 and TRBJ2-5, with D maybe TRBD2 (6 bases). Matching the DNA end better, TRBJ2-7 makes the J call doubtful. Per the germline V gene, CDR1 is LNHDA and CDR2 is SQIVND (reference sequence). This CDR3 contains 14 residues. The CDR3 DNA reads as TGTGCCAGTAGTATAATGGAGGGGCCCTACGAGCAGTACTTC. This encodes CASSIMEGPYEQYF.

V usage is TRBV6-5 and J usage is TRBJ2-2, with D unclear. The CDR3 covers 12 residues. Trimming shortened V by 7 bases and J by 6 bases, and 9 bases separated the two germline ends. Per the germline V gene, CDR1 is MNHEY and CDR2 is SVGAGI. This chain's CDR3 is CASKQSAGELFF. CDR3 DNA: TGTGCCAGCAAACAGTCCGCCGGGGAGCTGTTTTTT.

The rearrangement uses TRBV7-9 and TRBJ2-3; D gene ambiguous. Germline assignment: CDR1 SEHNR and CDR2 FQNEAQ (reference sequence). The CDR3 extends over 15 amino acids. The germline V and J ends were trimmed by 6 bases and 1 base, with 14 bases remaining between them. CDR3 region: CASSLIPVRTDTQYF. Here the CDR3 DNA reads TGTGCCAGCAGTCTAATCCCGGTCCGCACAGATACGCAGTATTTT.

The V and J genes are TRBV9 and TRBJ1-1, with TRBD1 as a possible D gene (6 bases). The CDR3 loop spans 15 amino acids. V was cut by 2 bases and J by 11 bases, with 22 bases left in between. The germline V gene has CDR1 SGDLS and CDR2 YYNGEE. For the CDR3, the DNA is TGTGCCAGCAGCGTTAGACAGGACCCGTTTAGTGGGGCTTTCTTT. It specifies CASSVRQDPFSGAFF.

The rearrangement joins TRBV30 to TRBJ2-1; 11 bases are shared with TRBD2. The CDR3 runs 15 residues. The J segment lost 8 bases and the V segment lost 2 bases, leaving 8 bases of the junction unmatched. Germline V lookup: CDR1 GTSNPN, CDR2 SVGIG (reference sequence). The CDR3 loop reads CAWSLTSGIGDEQFF. The CDR3, as DNA: TGTGCCTGGAGTTTGACTAGCGGGATCGGCGATGAGCAGTTCTTC.

J is TRBJ2-3 and V is TRBV5-6; D perhaps matches TRBD2 (6 bases). This CDR3 region has 19 residues. The ends were cut back, 0 bases at V and 2 bases at J, with 22 bases in the middle. CDR1 and CDR2 from the germline V gene are SGHDT and YYEEEE. DNA of the CDR3: TGTGCCAGCAGCTTGGTAGTAGGAGGGGAGGCAGGCGACACAGATACGCAGTATTTT. This translates into CASSLVVGGEAGDTDTQYF.

The V gene is TRBV9, the J gene TRBJ2-7; the D gene is possibly TRBD2 (6 bases). The germline V and J ends were trimmed by 3 bases and 2 bases, with 15 bases remaining between them. CDR1 is SGDLS and CDR2 is YYNGEE in the germline V gene. This CDR3 is 15 amino acids long. The CDR3 reads CASSDRDSSTYEQYF. Written as DNA, the CDR3 is TGTGCCAGCAGCGACCGGGACTCCTCGACCTACGAGCAGTACTTC. Full variable domain (outside the CDR3, taken from reference TRBV9 and TRBJ2-7): DSGVTQTPKHLITATGQRVTLRCSPRSGDLSVYWYQQSLDQGLQFLIQYYNGEERAKGNILERFSAQQFPDLHSELNLSSLELGDSALYFCASSDRDSSTYEQYFGPGTRLTVT.